This entry lists 9 T cell receptor beta chains sequenced from one sample in a study of tissue T cells after allogeneic stem cell transplantation. Assay: immunoSEQ multiplex PCR; the TCRdb copy retains only in-frame clones and omits some. Among 2,000 to 2,500 clones, more than 45% were seen once, and the ten largest hold 30% to 45%. Time point noted: mouse harvest day 14 after allogeneic transplant. Tail vein injection delivered 10^7 T-cell-depleted bone marrow cells and 10^6 splenic CD5+ T cells. The material sequenced was lymph node tissue. The receptors shown here come from a female BALB/c mouse given C57BL/6 T cells with graft-versus-host disease after an allogeneic hematopoietic cell transplant.

This clone was found once. Gene names are the mouse ones. The read ends 1 residue shy of where the CDR3 ends; the end is completed using the germline J gene. The chain joins TRBV26 to TRBJ2-4; tentatively, D is TRBD1 (7 bases). Germline V gene data show CDR1 as KGHPV and CDR2 as FQNQEV (reference sequence). This CDR3 is 13 amino acids long. V was trimmed by 4 bases and J by 6 bases, leaving 11 bases between them. Incomplete CDR3 DNA: TGTGCCAGCAGTCGAGGGGGCCGGAACACCTTGTAC. It translates to CASSRGGRNTLY. The complete CDR3 reads CASSRGGRNTLYF.

Note on this clone: The genes are named according to mouse. The CDR3 is cut off 1 residue early in the read; its end comes from the germline J gene. The gene calls are TRBV2 and TRBJ1-1, with D possibly matching TRBD1 (5 bases). The CDR3 runs to 14 residues. Germline loops: CDR1 LGHNA, CDR2 YSYQKL. The V end lost 0 bases, the J end lost 4 bases, and 9 bases lay between the germline ends. The CDR3: CASSQDRAGTEVFF. The CDR3 DNA, read in part, is TGTGCCAGCAGCCAAGACAGGGCGGGCACAGAAGTCTTC.

By share of the sample, this clone is medium-sized (0.01 to 0.1%). Gene names are mouse gene names. The read comes to an end 1 residue before the CDR3 does, leaving the germline J gene to fill in the end. The chain couples TRBV13-3 to TRBJ2-5, with 11 bases fitting TRBD2. V gave up 4 bases and J gave up 0 bases; unmatched junction bases: 4. CDR1 is NNHDY and CDR2 is SYVADS in the germline V gene. The CDR3 has 16 residues. The sequenced CDR3 bases are TGTGCCAGCAGTAAGGGACTGGGGGTTAACCAAGACACCCAGTAC. It codes for CASSKGLGVNQDTQY. The CDR3 as a whole reads CASSKGLGVNQDTQYF.

With regard to this clone: Mouse gene names apply. The CDR3 end is not reached by the read, which stops 1 residue before it; the germline J gene fills it in. The chain recombines TRBV20 with TRBJ2-3; 9 bases map to TRBD2. With V trimmed by 0 bases and J by 1 base, 5 bases remained unmatched. The CDR3 spans 16 residues. CDR1 and CDR2 from the germline V gene are GFQATS and STVNSAI. CDR3 bases read: TGTGGTGCTAGGGAGACTGGGGGATTTGGTGCAGAAACGCTGTAT. Translation gives CGARETGGFGAETLY. The entire CDR3 is CGARETGGFGAETLYF.

This clone has only a few counts. The gene names here belong to mouse. The read gets to within 1 residue of the CDR3 end, and the germline J gene fills in the rest. The gene calls are TRBV15 and TRBJ1-3; no clear D. The CDR3 runs to 12 residues. CDR1 SGHND and CDR2 FRSKSL come from the germline V gene. V was pared by 3 bases and J by 4 bases, with 4 bases between. The DNA read from the CDR3 is TGTGCCAGCAGTTTGGGAGGAAATACGCTCTAT. It specifies CASSLGGNTLY. The full CDR3 sequence reads CASSLGGNTLYF.

Relative to its sample, this clone is large. Mouse germline and gene names are used. With the read ending 1 residue before the CDR3 end, the germline J gene is used to fill in that end. The chain employs TRBV29 and TRBJ2-1; D gene uncertain. Germline assignment: CDR1 MSHET and CDR2 SYDVDS. Trimming took off 3 bases at V and 7 bases at J, with 4 bases between the two ends. CDR3 size: 11 residues. CDR3 DNA, as far as it was read: TGTGCTAGCAGTTTCCGGGCTGAGCAGTTC. Translating gives CASSFRAEQF. From start to end, the CDR3 is CASSFRAEQFF.

In its sample, this clone ranks as medium-sized. Germline and genes here are mouse. Read sequence stops 1 residue before the CDR3 end, and the germline J gene provides the missing end. The chain recombines TRBV16 with TRBJ2-5; the D is unclear. Germline CDR1 and CDR2: SGHSA and FRNQAP. This CDR3 region has 12 residues. Trimming cost V 5 bases and J 3 bases, with 6 bases left between them. This CDR3 reads CASSRQQDTQYF. CDR3 bases read: TGTGCAAGCAGCCGACAACAAGACACCCAGTAC.

Remarks on this clone: Gene names and germline match the mouse. The read stops 1 residue short of the end of the CDR3; the missing end is completed from the germline J gene. The chain has TRBV16 and TRBJ2-3, with 9 bases identical to TRBD1. Losses at the gene ends were 3 bases for V and 0 bases for J; bases not matched to a gene: 7. Germline V gene lookup returns CDR1 SGHSA and CDR2 FRNQAP. The CDR3 length is 17 residues. CDR3 sequence: CASSFRDRAYSAETLYF. CDR3 DNA, as far as it was read: TGTGCAAGCAGCTTCCGGGACAGGGCCTATAGTGCAGAAACGCTGTAT.

This clone was seen a handful of times. Gene names are the mouse ones. The read comes to an end 1 residue before the CDR3 does, leaving the germline J gene to fill in the end. This chain uses TRBV13-2 with TRBJ2-3; 11 nucleotides agree with TRBD2. J lost 3 bases, V lost 6 bases, and 3 bases had no gene match. CDR1 is NNHNN, CDR2 SYGAGS, per germline (reference sequence). The CDR3 covers 14 residues. The CDR3: CASEGLGEAETLYF. CDR3 bases read: TGTGCCAGCGAGGGACTGGGGGAGGCAGAAACGCTGTAT.